The 15 T cell receptor beta chains listed next were all sequenced from one sample in a study of T cell repertoires in cytomegalovirus infection (dated by TCRdb to between 2018 and 2020). The sequencing machine was an Illumina HiSeq 1500. TCRdb's own reprocessing of the public reads used fastp at Q25 and MiXCR and kept productive beta chains. Rows with a matching CDR3 protein are joined into one entry that keeps the most common DNA and genes. The sample table shows 150,000 to 200,000 distinct CDR3 sequences, and under 25% are seen once. Less than 3.5% of the sample comes from the top ten. The sequenced material came from PBMCs. These receptors came from a human donor in good health (CMV status not recorded). Some clones in this sample may be carry-over from other donors' samples.

A few counts support this clonotype. The V and J genes are TRBV2 and TRBJ2-1; 11 nucleotides line up with TRBD2. The CDR3 is 14 residues long. V shed 6 bases, J shed 9 bases, and the junction held 7 bases outside the gene matches. Germline assignment: CDR1 SNHLY and CDR2 FYNNEI. Here the CDR3 reads CASRSSGGATEQFF. CDR3 sequence (DNA): TGTGCCAGCAGGAGTAGCGGGGGGGCCACTGAGCAGTTCTTC.

This clonotype was counted at least ten times. The chain employs TRBV7-2 and TRBJ2-1; 10 bases are shared with TRBD2. Germline V gives CDR1 SGHTA, CDR2 FQGNSA. The CDR3 sequence is 17 residues long. Unmatched junction bases numbered 11, after V lost 5 bases and J lost 4 bases. The CDR3 DNA follows: TGTGCCAGCAGCCTGAAACTGACTAGCGGGCTGTACAATGAGCAGTTCTTC. Amino acids: CASSLKLTSGLYNEQFF.

The chain has TRBV4-1 and TRBJ2-7, with TRBD1 matching over 11 bases. Germline V gene data show CDR1 as MGHRA and CDR2 as YSYEKL. The CDR3 extends over 16 amino acids. Unmatched junction bases numbered 9, after V lost 3 bases and J lost 5 bases. For the CDR3, the DNA is TGCGCCAGCAGCCATTATCCCGGGACAGGGGGAGACGAGCAGTACTTC. Translation: CASSHYPGTGGDEQYF.

The chain couples TRBV28 to TRBJ2-2, with TRBD2 as a possible D gene (6 bases). The germline CDR1 and CDR2 sequences are MDHEN and SYDVKM. Trimming cost V 5 bases and J 6 bases, with 13 bases left between them. The CDR3 has 14 residues. CDR3 bases: TGTGCCAGCAGTAAACCCGGGAGCGCCGGGGAGCTGTTTTTT. Its protein is CASSKPGSAGELFF.

The gene calls are TRBV14 and TRBJ1-1, with 7 bases that match TRBD1. This CDR3 has 15 amino acids. Germline trimming cut 3 bases from V and 3 bases from J; bases unmatched to any gene: 7. CDR1 is SGHDN and CDR2 is FVKESK in the germline V gene. CDR3 protein: CASSHTGVQYTEAFF. The CDR3 DNA follows: TGTGCCAGCAGCCATACAGGGGTTCAATACACTGAAGCTTTCTTT.

Only a few counts were recorded for this clonotype. The chain links TRBV7-6 to TRBJ2-2; 9 bases match TRBD1. Germline loops: CDR1 SGHVS, CDR2 FNYEAQ. V was clipped by 6 bases and J by 0 bases; unmatched bases: 14. The CDR3 is made up of 19 amino acids. CDR3 DNA sequence: TGTGCCAGCAGTCCCCCGGGACAGGGATTGGGTGCGAACACCGGGGAGCTGTTTTTT. Residues: CASSPPGQGLGANTGELFF.

This clonotype was counted ten times or more. This sequence joins TRBV7-2 and TRBJ2-1, with D possibly TRBD2 on 6 matching bases. The germline CDR1 and CDR2 sequences are SGHTA and FQGNSA. The CDR3 extends over 16 amino acids. Trimming removed 1 base at V and 7 bases at J, with 17 bases between. Here the CDR3 DNA reads TGTGCCAGCAGCTTAGGACGGGGGAGGATCAGGAATGAGCAGTTCTTC. It specifies CASSLGRGRIRNEQFF.

This clonotype was detected many times. The chain carries TRBV7-2 and TRBJ1-1, with D possibly being TRBD1 (5 bases). This CDR3 is 15 amino acids long. Germline CDR1 is SGHTA and CDR2 is FQGNSA. The V gene lost 5 bases and the J gene lost 5 bases, with 18 bases spanning the gap. CDR3 bases: TGTGCCAGCAGCCAGGAAGGGGTTAGCCAGACTGAAGCTTTCTTT. Its translation: CASSQEGVSQTEAFF. The full variable domain, rest sourced from reference TRBV7-2 and TRBJ1-1, is GAGVSQSPSNKVTEKGKDVELRCDPISGHTALYWYRQSLGQGLEFLIYFQGNSAPDKSGLPSDRFSAERTGGSVSTLTIQRTQQEDSAVYLCASSQEGVSQTEAFFGQGTRLTVV.

This clonotype has ten or more counts. The J gene is TRBJ2-1, the V gene TRBV7-2, with D uncertain. The CDR3 is 11 residues long. The germline V gene encodes CDR1 SGHTA and CDR2 FQGNSA. V was shortened by 4 bases and J by 8 bases, with 6 bases between the two germline ends. DNA for the CDR3: TGTGCCAGCAGCTCGTTCGATGAGCAGTTCTTC. Translation: CASSSFDEQFF.

Many counts were recorded for this clonotype. This chain connects TRBV7-8 to TRBJ1-5; no reliable D call. Deletions cut 3 bases from V and 3 bases from J, with 9 bases between. Germline CDR1 SGHVS, CDR2 FQNEAQ. The CDR3 is 14 residues long. This CDR3 reads CASSFSQSNQPQHF. DNA for the CDR3: TGTGCCAGCAGCTTCAGTCAGTCCAATCAGCCCCAGCATTTT.

The rearrangement uses TRBV7-2 and TRBJ2-3; D possibly uses TRBD1 or TRBD2 (6 bases each). The germline V gene has CDR1 SGHTA and CDR2 FQGNSA. Trimming left V 0 bases short and J 0 bases short, with 13 bases between. The CDR3 runs 17 residues. The CDR3 sequence is CASSLASRGASTDTQYF. DNA of the CDR3: TGTGCCAGCAGCTTAGCGTCGAGGGGGGCTAGCACAGATACGCAGTATTTT.

This clonotype was counted many times. The chain has TRBV7-2 and TRBJ1-5; 12 nucleotides line up with TRBD1. This CDR3 spans 17 amino acids. With V trimmed by 5 bases and J by 9 bases, 14 bases remained unmatched. Germline CDR1 reads SGHTA; CDR2 reads FQGNSA. The DNA of the CDR3 is TGTGCCAGCAGCCCTTCTTGGGGACAGGGGGCGAACAGGCCCCAGCATTTT. Protein product: CASSPSWGQGANRPQHF. The full variable domain, rest sourced from reference TRBV7-2 and TRBJ1-5, is GAGVSQSPSNKVTEKGKDVELRCDPISGHTALYWYRQSLGQGLEFLIYFQGNSAPDKSGLPSDRFSAERTGGSVSTLTIQRTQQEDSAVYLCASSPSWGQGANRPQHFGDGTRLSIL.

The table lists this clonotype with a few counts. The genes are TRBV12-3 or TRBV12-4 and TRBJ2-4; 9 nucleotides align to TRBD2. This CDR3 has 19 amino acids. The V gene end was trimmed by 3 bases and the J gene end by 0 bases; junction bases not matched to a gene: 12. The CDR3 loop reads CASSFFASGVNLAKNIQYF. CDR3 nucleotide sequence: TGTGCCAGCAGTTTTTTCGCTAGCGGGGTGAACCTAGCCAAAAACATTCAGTACTTC.

This clonotype showed up just a few times. The chain uses TRBV12-3 or TRBV12-4 and TRBJ2-7; 10 positions agree with TRBD1. The CDR3 contains 16 residues. The V and J ends lost 1 base and 3 bases, in that order; junction bases with no gene match: 6. The CDR3 loop reads CASSLVTGGAYYEQYF. Here the CDR3 DNA reads TGTGCCAGCAGTTTAGTGACAGGGGGCGCGTACTACGAGCAGTACTTC.

This clonotype was detected many times. V usage is TRBV14 and J usage is TRBJ2-2; 9 nucleotides match TRBD2. Germline V gene lookup returns CDR1 SGHDN and CDR2 FVKESK. This CDR3 is 18 amino acids long. V shed 3 bases and J 5 bases; nucleotides not matched to a gene: 13. This CDR3 reads CASSHNRLSGSRTGELFF. CDR3 sequence (DNA): TGTGCCAGCAGCCACAATAGACTTAGCGGGAGTCGAACCGGGGAGCTGTTTTTT.